This T cell receptor (beta chain) comes out of a study of response to subunit inactivated influenza vaccine. Study-level points and caveats: That few new T cells are recruited by each seasonal influenza vaccination was the authors' suggestion.

TCRdb recomputed calls from the RT-PCR reads with MiXCR, one row per CDR3 protein. Counted here are roughly 460,000 distinct CDR3 sequences, around 9.9% occurring once; the ten biggest clones make up about an eighth. CDR3 length: 12 amino acids. Trimming shortened V by 9 bases and J by 2 bases, and 9 bases separated the two germline ends. CDR1 is SEHNR and CDR2 is FQNEAQ in the germline V gene (reference sequence). This clonotype was detected a few times. Antigen: not known. The clonotype was recovered from a man in his forties or fifties who received an inactivated influenza vaccine. Material: PBMCs from blood, obtained about 6 weeks after vaccination. The rearrangement joins TRBV7-9 to TRBJ2-3; D gene ambiguous. CDR3 DNA sequence: TGTGCCAGTGAACCAAACACAGATACGCAGTATTTT. This gives the protein CASEPNTDTQYF.